The 2 T cell receptor beta chains presented below share a single source sample, sequenced in a study of cytomegalovirus exposure and HLA in healthy donors. PCR used 60 Vbeta primers and 13 Jbeta primers. TCRdb's table, derived via immunoSEQ multiplex PCR, lists solely in-frame clones and lacks some. The sample gives about 110,000 clones, approximately 70% of which show up once; roughly 0.9% is in the top ten. The material sequenced was PBMCs. The source is a woman younger than 45 in good health and CMV-seronegative.

The V gene is TRBV11-2, the J gene TRBJ1-1; TRBD1 agrees at 8 bases. The CDR3 contains 12 residues. Germline trimming cut 8 bases from V and 5 bases from J; bases unmatched to any gene: 4. Per germline, CDR1 SGHAT and CDR2 FQNNGV. The CDR3 DNA sequence: TGTGCCAGCCGACAGGGGAGAACTGAAGCTTTCTTT. Its protein is CASRQGRTEAFF.

The chain is built from TRBV18 and TRBJ2-3; D gene unclear. The CDR3 has 12 residues. Germline V gene lookup returns CDR1 KGHSH and CDR2 LQKENI. V dropped 2 bases and J dropped 4 bases, with 4 bases sitting between them. This CDR3 is CASSPIADTQYF. Written as DNA, the CDR3 is TGTGCCAGCTCACCAATCGCAGATACGCAGTATTTT. Full variable domain (missing parts from reference TRBV18 and TRBJ2-3): NAGVMQNPRHLVRRRGQEARLRCSPMKGHSHVYWYRQLPEEGLKFMVYLQKENIIDESGMPKERFSAEFPKEGPSILRIQQVVRGDSAAYFCASSPIADTQYFGPGTRLTVL.